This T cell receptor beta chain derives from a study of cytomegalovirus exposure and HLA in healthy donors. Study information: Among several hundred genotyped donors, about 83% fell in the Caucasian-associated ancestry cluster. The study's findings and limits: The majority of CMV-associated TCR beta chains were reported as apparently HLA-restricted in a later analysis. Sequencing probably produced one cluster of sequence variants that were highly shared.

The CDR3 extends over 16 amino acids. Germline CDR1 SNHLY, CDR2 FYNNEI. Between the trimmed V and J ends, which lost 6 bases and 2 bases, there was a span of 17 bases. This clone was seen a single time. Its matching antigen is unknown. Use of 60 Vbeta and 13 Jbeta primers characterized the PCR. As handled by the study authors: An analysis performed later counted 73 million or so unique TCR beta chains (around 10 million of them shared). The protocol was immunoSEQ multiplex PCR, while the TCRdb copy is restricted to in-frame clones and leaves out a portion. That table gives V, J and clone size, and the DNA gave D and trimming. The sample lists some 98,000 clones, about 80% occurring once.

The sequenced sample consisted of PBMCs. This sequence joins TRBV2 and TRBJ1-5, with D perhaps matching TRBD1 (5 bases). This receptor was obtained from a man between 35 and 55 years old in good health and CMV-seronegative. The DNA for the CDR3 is TGTGCCAGCAGGCGTTCCGGGACTTCGGGCAATCAGCCCCAGCATTTT. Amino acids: CASRRSGTSGNQPQHF.